The 21 T cell receptor beta chains below come from one sample, sequenced in a study of blood T cell repertoires in COVID-19 (dated by TCRdb to 2019 to 2021). The library relied on the immunoSEQ multiplex PCR assay. Here the immuneACCESS table is served through TCRdb, limited to in-frame sequences with V and J called. Missing clones are a known gap in these copies; in checked studies unresolved V genes cover under half, and the rest lacks a known reason. This sample holds around 200,000 clones; 80% to 90% were observed only once. The ten largest clones capture about a fifth of the sample. Sequencing was carried out using peripheral blood. Receptors originate from a man between 65 and 85 years old with active or convalescent COVID-19.

The CDR3 is CASSPDRGLYEQYF. CDR3 in DNA: TGTGCCAGCAGCCCGGACAGGGGGCTATACGAGCAGTACTTC. The V and J genes are TRBV6-5 and TRBJ2-7; 11 nucleotides line up with TRBD1. The CDR3 spans 14 residues. The ends lost 6 bases at V and 4 bases at J; junction bases unmatched: 5. CDR1 MNHEY and CDR2 SVGAGI come from the germline V gene.

This clone came up many times. CDR3 protein: CASGGGRNNQPQHF. The CDR3 nucleotides read TGTGCCAGTGGGGGGGGGCGGAACAATCAGCCCCAGCATTTT. The chain has TRBV19 and TRBJ1-5; weak D call: TRBD1 (6 bases). CDR3 length: 14 residues. V lost 8 bases and J lost 3, with 14 bases in between. Germline V CDR1 and CDR2: LNHDA, SQIVND (reference sequence).

The chain is built from TRBV29-1 and TRBJ2-1, with a weak D call TRBD2 (5 bases). Trimming stripped 2 bases from V and 6 bases from J, with 8 bases between. The CDR3 consists of 12 residues. From germline, CDR1 is SQVTM and CDR2 ANQGSEA. The CDR3 DNA reads as TGCAGCGTTGAACCTAGCACCAATGAGCAGTTCTTC. Residues: CSVEPSTNEQFF.

The chain uses TRBV28 and TRBJ2-1; 7 bases line up with TRBD2. V lost 4 bases and J lost 2; bases outside the gene matches: 11. CDR1 and CDR2 (germline): MDHEN, SYDVKM. The length of the CDR3 is 17 residues. CDR3 nucleotide sequence: TGTGCCAGCAGTTCCCTCCTCCTAGCGGTAACCTACAATGAGCAGTTCTTC. Its protein product is CASSSLLLAVTYNEQFF.

V and J are TRBV11-2 and TRBJ2-4; D remains ambiguous. With 0 bases removed from V and 10 bases from J, the gap between germline ends came to 10 bases. This CDR3 region has 13 residues. Germline loops: CDR1 SGHAT, CDR2 FQNNGV. The CDR3 sequence is CASSLDQERIQYF. The CDR3 DNA reads as TGTGCCAGCAGCTTAGATCAGGAAAGAATTCAGTACTTC.

This chain uses TRBV5-1 with TRBJ2-2; D might be TRBD1 (6 bases). This CDR3 is built from 14 residues. Germline values: CDR1 SGHRS, CDR2 YFSETQ. The V gene lost 4 bases and the J gene lost 2 bases, with 9 bases spanning the gap. The CDR3 loop reads CASSPRGNTGELFF. CDR3 nucleotides: TGCGCCAGCAGCCCCAGGGGCAACACCGGGGAGCTGTTTTTT.

The rearrangement uses TRBV10-1 and TRBJ2-1, with D tentatively TRBD1 (6 bases). CDR1 and CDR2 from the germline V gene are WNHNN and SYGVQD (reference sequence). The ends were cut back, 0 bases at V and 0 bases at J, with 9 bases in the middle. The CDR3 contains 16 residues. CDR3 DNA sequence: TGCGCCAGCAGTGAGTCCAGGGGAATCTCCTACAATGAGCAGTTCTTC. This gives the protein CASSESRGISYNEQFF.

In its sample, this clone was seen a few times. This rearrangement joins TRBV28 to TRBJ1-4; D unclear. There are 15 residues in the CDR3. Trimming pared 5 bases from V and 4 bases from J, leaving 14 bases between. From germline, CDR1 is MDHEN and CDR2 SYDVKM. The CDR3 spells CASSPLGDINEKLFF. In DNA, the CDR3 is TGTGCCAGCAGTCCCCTGGGAGATATTAATGAAAAACTGTTTTTT.

The gene calls are TRBV6-1 and TRBJ2-5; 10 bases are shared with TRBD1. This CDR3 comprises 18 residues. Germline V CDR1 and CDR2: MNHNS, SASEGT. J lost 3 bases, V lost 3 bases, and 13 bases had no gene match. The CDR3 coding sequence is TGTGCCAGCAGTGACCCGGGACAGGGGAGGGTCTGGGAAGAGACCCAGTACTTC. This gives the protein CASSDPGQGRVWEETQYF.

The sample holds many counts of this clone. The same CDR3 also results from other DNA sequences found in this sample. The V call is TRBV5-1, the J call TRBJ2-2; D remains unclear. The germline gives CDR1 SGHRS, CDR2 YFSETQ. The germline V and J ends were trimmed by 0 bases and 0 bases, with 9 bases remaining between them. The CDR3 is 16 amino acids. The DNA of the CDR3 is TGCGCCAGCAGCTTGGCCACGGTCGCGAACACCGGGGAGCTGTTTTTT. Translating it yields CASSLATVANTGELFF.

CDR3 sequence reads: CASSLNRALGYGYTF. As DNA, the CDR3 is TGTGCCAGCAGCTTAAACAGGGCTCTAGGCTATGGCTACACCTTC. The V gene is TRBV5-4, the J gene TRBJ1-2; a possible D gene is TRBD1 (6 bases). With 2 bases removed from V and 4 bases from J, the gap between germline ends came to 15 bases. In germline, CDR1 is SGHNT, CDR2 YYREEE (reference sequence). There are 15 residues in the CDR3.

The chain carries TRBV28 and TRBJ1-2; 9 nucleotides agree with TRBD1. V shed 5 bases, J shed 4 bases, and the junction held 11 bases outside the gene matches. Germline V gene sequence: CDR1 MDHEN, CDR2 SYDVKM. The CDR3 totals 16 residues. The CDR3 reads CASSALTGTGIYGYTF. CDR3 DNA sequence: TGTGCCAGCAGTGCCTTAACCGGGACAGGGATCTATGGCTACACCTTC.

J is TRBJ1-5 and V is TRBV5-4, with 11 bases fitting TRBD1. Per the germline V gene, CDR1 is SGHNT and CDR2 is YYREEE (reference sequence). There are 15 residues in the CDR3. The V segment lost 2 bases and the J segment 5 bases; nucleotides outside the gene matches: 3. CDR3 protein: CASSFGTGGDQPQHF. CDR3 DNA sequence: TGTGCCAGCAGCTTCGGGACAGGGGGAGATCAGCCCCAGCATTTT.

The rearrangement joins TRBV9 to TRBJ1-5; a weak D match, TRBD1 (5 bases). Germline V lookup: CDR1 SGDLS, CDR2 YYNGEE. This CDR3 comprises 15 residues. The germline V and J ends were trimmed by 5 bases and 4 bases, with 16 bases remaining between them. The CDR3 DNA reads as TGTGCCAGCAGTACTGGGGGGATTGGAAATCAGCCCCAGCATTTT. Residues: CASSTGGIGNQPQHF.

V is TRBV14 and J is TRBJ1-1, with a tentative D call TRBD1 (5 bases). Per the germline V gene, CDR1 is SGHDN and CDR2 is FVKESK. The CDR3 has 13 amino acids. Trimming stripped 0 bases from V and 10 bases from J, with 12 bases between. The chain's CDR3 is CASSQDGARGAFF. CDR3 coding DNA: TGTGCCAGCAGCCAAGATGGGGCAAGGGGAGCTTTCTTT.

The chain links TRBV28 to TRBJ1-3, with 8 bases aligning to TRBD1. The V gene's germline CDR1 is MDHEN and CDR2 SYDVKM. V lost 5 bases to trimming and J lost 0 bases; unmatched junction nucleotides: 6. This CDR3 comprises 16 residues. The CDR3 DNA reads as TGTGCCAGCAGTGAGGACAGGGCGCTCTCTGGAAACACCATATATTTT. Protein sequence: CASSEDRALSGNTIYF.

Note on this clone: Additional DNA sequences in this sample encode the identical CDR3. The chain uses TRBV5-1 and TRBJ2-3; unclear D gene. CDR1 and CDR2 (germline): SGHRS, YFSETQ. Trimming removed 0 bases at V and 3 bases at J, with 8 bases between. The CDR3 covers 14 residues. The CDR3 DNA reads TGCGCCAGCAGCTTGGGGGCTCAGACAGATACGCAGTATTTT. Residues: CASSLGAQTDTQYF.

This chain links TRBV10-1 with TRBJ2-3; the match to TRBD1 covers 9 bases. Germline V gene lookup returns CDR1 WNHNN and CDR2 SYGVQD (reference sequence). V lost 6 bases, J lost 5 bases, and 6 bases stayed unmatched. The CDR3 contains 14 residues. CDR3: CASSTGQGIDTQYF. CDR3 sequence (DNA): TGCGCCAGCAGCACGGGACAGGGTATAGATACGCAGTATTTT.

The CDR3 sequence is CASRDREETQYF. CDR3 in DNA: TGTGCCAGCAGGGACAGGGAAGAGACCCAGTACTTC. The chain links TRBV2 to TRBJ2-5, with TRBD1 matching 8 bases. Germline V CDR1 and CDR2: SNHLY, FYNNEI. The CDR3 sequence is 12 residues long. V dropped 6 bases and J dropped 3; count of bases not matched to a gene: 0.

The chain recombines TRBV2 with TRBJ1-5; D is uncertain. Deletions cut 7 bases from V and 2 bases from J, with 15 bases between. The germline gives CDR1 SNHLY, CDR2 FYNNEI. CDR3 size: 15 residues. The CDR3 sequence is CASTLTRDGNQPQHF. DNA for the CDR3: TGTGCCAGCACTCTGACTCGGGATGGCAATCAGCCCCAGCATTTT.

J is TRBJ1-2 and V is TRBV18; D is possibly TRBD1 (6 bases). Trimming removed 3 bases from V and 3 bases from J, with 14 bases in between. CDR1 and CDR2 (germline): KGHSH, LQKENI. The CDR3 has 15 residues. CDR3 protein: CASSPSQGGHYGYTF. Written as DNA, the CDR3 is TGTGCCAGCTCACCGTCACAGGGAGGGCACTATGGCTACACCTTC.